The T cell receptor beta chain under discussion was sequenced for a study of shared clonotypes between healthy human individuals. Study-level information: Donors were a couple of women and a few men aged 18 to 49. Used for every donor were three CD4 naive, three CD4 memory, two CD8 naive and one CD8 memory plate.

Terminally differentiated effector memory CD45RA+ cells were excluded from the naive CD8 cells, which were CD45RO-negative and positively selected for CCR7. Replicate PCRs for sorted subsets used around 200 ng DNA; this equaled 25,000 to 35,000 T cell genomes. Repertoires were generated with immunoSEQ multiplex PCR, while TCRdb's copy carries only in-frame clones and drops some. Of around 2,000,000 clones listed, approximately 95% are singletons. The receptor's source is a man aged 18-30 years in good health. The sequencing sample was made of naive CD8+ T cells sorted from blood.

CDR3 region: CASSFQTGTGGYYEQYF. The CDR3 region has the DNA TGTGCCAGCAGTTTCCAGACCGGGACAGGGGGTTACTACGAGCAGTACTTC. The chain is built from TRBV28 and TRBJ2-7, with 11 positions matching TRBD1. V gave up 3 bases and J gave up 3 bases; unmatched junction bases: 10. Germline values: CDR1 MDHEN, CDR2 SYDVKM. CDR3 length: 17 residues.